This T cell receptor (beta chain) derives from a study of shared clonotypes between healthy human individuals. Regarding the study as a whole: Non-shared clonotypes had lower generation probabilities than clonotypes shared by all four sorted-subset donors.

Concerning this clone: Its antigen is currently unknown.

CD8 cells regarded as naive lacked CD45RO, were positively chosen for CCR7, and omitted terminally differentiated effector memory CD45RA+ cells. Each replicate PCR on the sorted subsets used about 0.2 ug DNA (about 30,000 T cell genomes). Some clones are missing from TCRdb's copy, which holds only in-frame ones; the method was immunoSEQ multiplex PCR. This repertoire shows about 550,000 clones, around 95% found once; its top ten account for approximately 0.1%. V lost 2 bases to trimming and J lost 3 bases, with 5 bases between them. Germline loops: CDR1 MNHNS, CDR2 SASEGT. The CDR3 extends over 12 amino acids.

This chain joins TRBV6-1 and TRBJ2-7; D not certain. This clonotype was sampled from a woman aged 25 to 45 in good health. Sequenced input: naive CD8+ T cells sorted from blood. The DNA of the CDR3 is TGTGCCAGCAGTGAACGAGTCTACGAGCAGTACTTC. Translating it yields CASSERVYEQYF.